Here is one TCR beta chain with its context. Its antigen is undetermined. The data originate from a study of T-cell memory formation after mild COVID-19. Study summary: Clustering of TCRs was largely donor specific.

Notes on the study in general: Among CD4+ contracting clones, most were CM and EM, and CD8+ ones EMRA.

From 5'RACE with constant-segment primers came TCR alpha and TCR beta cDNA libraries that carried sample barcodes and UMIs. TCRdb redid the calling of the 5' RACE reads with MiXCR, one entry per CDR3 protein. The data show about 290,000 distinct CDR3 sequences, more than 15% seen once. The sequencing input was PBMCs or a T cell subset sorted from them (not recorded which). The TCR originated in a man in his late teens or twenties who had mild COVID-19 (a few samples of this study predate the infection). Cell type and time point are not known.

The CDR3 DNA sequence: TGTGCCAGCAGTTCACAATACAATGAAAAACTGTTTTTT. It yields the protein CASSSQYNEKLFF. The chain has TRBV6-5 and TRBJ1-4; no clear D. Germline V lookup: CDR1 MNHEY, CDR2 SVGAGI. The CDR3 spans 13 residues. With 4 bases removed from V and 5 bases from J, the gap between germline ends came to 8 bases.